These 3 T cell receptor beta chains were all obtained from the same sample, sequenced in a study of cytomegalovirus exposure and HLA in healthy donors. The table came from immunoSEQ multiplex PCR; TCRdb's copy has only in-frame clones and leaves some out. The sample carries fewer than 250,000 clones, around 86% recorded once. The sample was PBMCs. These receptors were obtained from a woman aged 18-29 years in good health and CMV-seropositive.

The V and J genes are TRBV2 and TRBJ1-5; 8 nucleotides align to TRBD1. With 1 base clipped from V and 6 bases from J, the junction kept 2 bases outside the gene matches. Germline CDR1 SNHLY, CDR2 FYNNEI. There are 14 residues in the CDR3. CDR3 loop: CASSEGRGPQPQHF. The CDR3 bases are TGTGCCAGCAGTGAAGGCAGGGGGCCTCAGCCCCAGCATTTT.

The chain joins TRBV4-1 to TRBJ2-7; tentative D call: TRBD2 (5 bases). The CDR3 consists of 14 residues. Trimming pared 1 base from V and 2 bases from J, leaving 9 bases between. Germline V CDR1 and CDR2: MGHRA, YSYEKL. The CDR3 DNA follows: TGCGCCAGCAGCCAAGCGGCGGGTCCCTACGAGCAGTACTTC. Residues: CASSQAAGPYEQYF.

This clone has just one count. This chain uses TRBV28 with TRBJ2-7, with 8 bases matching TRBD1. V dropped 5 bases and J dropped 5; count of bases not matched to a gene: 14. The germline gives CDR1 MDHEN, CDR2 SYDVKM. This CDR3 comprises 16 residues. Here the CDR3 reads CASSTHIRTGLDEQYF. The CDR3 nucleotides are TGTGCCAGCAGTACCCATATCCGGACAGGGCTAGACGAGCAGTACTTC.